The rows below give T cell receptor beta chains drawn from one sample of a study of blood T cells in healthy people across ages. TCRdb recomputed calls from the 5' RACE reads with MiXCR, one row per CDR3 protein. Among 1.5 million or so distinct CDR3 sequences listed, about 43% were seen once. What was sequenced was blood. Receptor source: a woman aged 18-29 years in good health. CDR3s include the opening cysteine and the closing phenylalanine or tryptophan. The D gene is left open where the match is weak. Some rows have no size entry. The others give once, few or many, or a class for an expanded clone.

j_gene: TRBJ2-1
abundance: few
d_gene: NA
v_gene: TRBV7-6
CDR3aa: CASSPQELNEQFF
CDR3nt: TGTGCCAGCAGCCCACAGGAACTCAATGAGCAGTTCTTC

j_gene: TRBJ1-1
abundance: few
d_gene: TRBD1
v_gene: TRBV20-1
CDR3aa: CSAGTGYTEAFF
CDR3nt: TGCAGTGCCGGGACAGGTTACACTGAGGCTTTCTTT

j_gene: TRBJ2-3
abundance: NA
d_gene: NA
v_gene: TRBV28
CDR3aa: CASSYATAVRDTQYF
CDR3nt: TGTGCCAGCAGTTACGCAACAGCGGTTAGAGATACGCAGTATTTT

j_gene: TRBJ2-1
abundance: once
d_gene: NA
v_gene: TRBV29-1
CDR3aa: CSANGAYNEQFF
CDR3nt: TGCAGCGCCAACGGAGCCTACAATGAGCAGTTCTTC

j_gene: TRBJ1-2
abundance: few
d_gene: NA
v_gene: TRBV20-1
CDR3aa: CSARDKLRQGLAYGYTF
CDR3nt: TGCAGTGCTAGAGATAAATTAAGGCAGGGGCTCGCCTATGGCTACACCTTC

j_gene: TRBJ2-2
abundance: NA
d_gene: NA
v_gene: TRBV3-1
CDR3aa: CASSHHGTNTGELFF
CDR3nt: TGTGCCAGCAGCCACCACGGAACGAACACCGGGGAGCTGTTTTTT

j_gene: TRBJ1-2
abundance: NA
d_gene: TRBD1
v_gene: TRBV6-6
CDR3aa: CASSLDRSAYGYTF
CDR3nt: TGTGCCAGCAGCCTGGACAGGAGCGCCTATGGCTACACCTTC

j_gene: TRBJ2-5
abundance: NA
d_gene: NA
v_gene: TRBV20-1
CDR3aa: CSALGPGNEQYF
CDR3nt: TGCAGTGCGCTGGGGCCAGGCAATGAGCAGTACTTC

j_gene: TRBJ2-3
abundance: NA
d_gene: NA
v_gene: TRBV13
CDR3aa: CASSPSTRTQYF
CDR3nt: TGTGCCAGCAGCCCAAGCACTCGCACGCAGTATTTT

j_gene: TRBJ2-7
abundance: few
d_gene: NA
v_gene: TRBV3-1
CDR3aa: CASSQGAGIRDEQYF
CDR3nt: TGTGCCAGCAGCCAAGGGGCGGGAATTCGAGACGAGCAGTACTTC

j_gene: TRBJ2-7
abundance: many
d_gene: NA
v_gene: TRBV4-1
CDR3aa: CASSRLSPPYEQYF
CDR3nt: TGCGCCAGCAGCCGTCTGAGCCCCCCTTACGAGCAGTACTTC

j_gene: TRBJ2-3
abundance: few
d_gene: NA
v_gene: TRBV20-1
CDR3aa: CSAGGRGRGITDTQYF
CDR3nt: TGCAGTGCCGGAGGCAGAGGTCGCGGCATCACAGATACGCAGTATTTT

j_gene: TRBJ1-4
abundance: NA
d_gene: NA
v_gene: TRBV20-1
CDR3aa: CSARDLEEKLFF
CDR3nt: TGCAGTGCTAGAGATCTGGAAGAAAAACTGTTTTTT

j_gene: TRBJ2-7
abundance: NA
d_gene: TRBD2
v_gene: TRBV10-3
CDR3aa: CAISPAGSSYNEQYF
CDR3nt: TGTGCCATCAGTCCAGCGGGATCCTCCTACAATGAGCAGTACTTC

j_gene: TRBJ1-2
abundance: NA
d_gene: NA
v_gene: TRBV20-1
CDR3aa: CSARDPVAWDYGYTF
CDR3nt: TGCAGTGCTAGAGACCCCGTAGCCTGGGACTATGGCTACACCTTC

j_gene: TRBJ2-1
abundance: NA
d_gene: TRBD2
v_gene: TRBV10-3
CDR3aa: CAISYYGTSGVYNEQFF
CDR3nt: TGTGCCATCAGTTACTACGGCACTAGCGGGGTGTACAATGAGCAGTTCTTC

j_gene: TRBJ2-1
abundance: NA
d_gene: TRBD2
v_gene: TRBV5-1
CDR3aa: CASSLFGGNEQFF
CDR3nt: TGCGCCAGCAGCTTGTTCGGGGGGAATGAGCAGTTCTTC

j_gene: TRBJ2-3
abundance: few
d_gene: TRBD2
v_gene: TRBV7-6
CDR3aa: CASSLGLAGGASTDTQYF
CDR3nt: TGTGCCAGCAGCTTAGGACTAGCGGGAGGGGCTAGCACAGATACGCAGTATTTT

j_gene: TRBJ2-5
abundance: few
d_gene: TRBD2
v_gene: TRBV20-1
CDR3aa: CSAPGTSGYNEQYF
CDR3nt: TGCAGTGCTCCCGGGACTAGCGGCTACAATGAGCAGTACTTC

j_gene: TRBJ2-1
abundance: NA
d_gene: TRBD2
v_gene: TRBV27
CDR3aa: CASSLGLPVNEQFF
CDR3nt: TGTGCCAGCAGCCTGGGACTACCTGTGAATGAGCAGTTCTTC

j_gene: TRBJ1-6
abundance: NA
d_gene: NA
v_gene: TRBV12-3/TRBV12-4
CDR3aa: CASSLREGGNSPLHF
CDR3nt: TGTGCCAGCAGTTTAAGGGAAGGGGGTAATTCACCCCTCCACTTT

j_gene: TRBJ1-2
abundance: NA
d_gene: TRBD1
v_gene: TRBV12-3/TRBV12-4
CDR3aa: CASSKGTASNYGYTF
CDR3nt: TGTGCCAGCAGTAAGGGGACAGCCTCTAACTATGGCTACACCTTC

j_gene: TRBJ2-4
abundance: NA
d_gene: TRBD1
v_gene: TRBV12-3/TRBV12-4
CDR3aa: CASSLAGDSRYF
CDR3nt: TGTGCCAGCAGTTTAGCCGGGGACAGTCGGTACTTC

j_gene: TRBJ1-2
abundance: NA
d_gene: NA
v_gene: TRBV29-1
CDR3aa: CSVESRFGGHTF
CDR3nt: TGCAGCGTTGAATCCCGGTTCGGTGGCCACACCTTC

j_gene: TRBJ2-1
abundance: NA
d_gene: NA
v_gene: TRBV6-2/TRBV6-3
CDR3aa: CASSYVGSHRNEQFF
CDR3nt: TGTGCCAGCAGTTACGTCGGCTCGCATCGCAATGAGCAGTTCTTC

j_gene: TRBJ2-5
abundance: NA
d_gene: TRBD2
v_gene: TRBV12-3/TRBV12-4
CDR3aa: CASRLDWGGPHEQYF
CDR3nt: TGTGCCAGCAGGTTAGATTGGGGAGGGCCCCATGAGCAGTACTTC

j_gene: TRBJ2-3
abundance: many
d_gene: NA
v_gene: TRBV20-1
CDR3aa: CSASGDTQYF
CDR3nt: TGCAGTGCTAGTGGAGATACGCAGTATTTT

j_gene: TRBJ1-6
abundance: few
d_gene: NA
v_gene: TRBV25-1
CDR3aa: CASSRDLPNSPLHF
CDR3nt: TGTGCCAGCAGCCGGGACTTACCTAATTCACCCCTCCACTTT

j_gene: TRBJ2-7
abundance: NA
d_gene: NA
v_gene: TRBV10-3
CDR3aa: CAISESEGTRYEQYF
CDR3nt: TGTGCCATCAGTGAGTCGGAGGGTACCAGGTACGAGCAGTACTTC

j_gene: TRBJ1-1
abundance: NA
d_gene: NA
v_gene: TRBV5-1
CDR3aa: CASSLCQGNTEAFF
CDR3nt: TGCGCCAGCAGCTTGTGCCAAGGGAACACTGAAGCTTTCTTT